A single sample gave rise to the 32 T cell receptor beta chains below, sequenced in a study of blood T cell repertoires in COVID-19. Assay used: immunoSEQ multiplex PCR; TCRdb lists only in-frame clones, some missing. The sample lists about 360,000 clones; around 84% were seen once. The sequencing input was peripheral blood. These receptors came from a human donor with acute or convalescent COVID-19. The donor label of this sample is uncertain.

This clone was seen a few times. This rearrangement joins TRBV6-2 or TRBV6-3 to TRBJ1-3; 9 bases are shared with TRBD1. Germline-derived CDR1 and CDR2 are MNHEY and SVGEGT. CDR3 length equals 17 residues. V lost 0 bases and J lost 1; bases outside the gene matches: 4. The CDR3 loop is CASSYSGQGRSGNTIYF. The CDR3 DNA reads as TGTGCCAGCAGTTACTCGGGACAGGGTAGATCTGGAAACACCATATATTTT.

Comments on this clone: This sample includes further DNA sequences coding for the same CDR3. CDR3: CASSLRGSGRNTEAFF. CDR3 DNA sequence: TGTGCCAGCAGCTTACGGGGGAGCGGGCGGAACACTGAAGCTTTCTTT. This rearrangement joins TRBV13 to TRBJ1-1; D possibly corresponds to TRBD1 (5 bases). The V gene's germline CDR1 is PRHDT and CDR2 FYEKMQ (reference sequence). V was pared by 2 bases and J by 1 base, with 14 bases between. This CDR3 contains 16 residues. The variable domain in full, with the rest retrieved from reference TRBV13 and TRBJ1-1, is AAGVIQSPRHLIKEKRETATLKCYPIPRHDTVYWYQQGPGQDPQFLISFYEKMQSDKGSIPDRFSAQQFSDYHSELNMSSLELGDSALYFCASSLRGSGRNTEAFFGQGTRLTVV.

The rearrangement joins TRBV3-1 (or the pseudogene TRBV3-2) to TRBJ1-5; 7 bases map to TRBD1. The CDR3 is 14 amino acids. The germline gives CDR1 LGHDT, CDR2 YNNKEL (reference sequence). J lost 3 bases, V lost 4 bases, and 3 bases had no gene match. The CDR3 DNA sequence: TGTGCCAGCAGCCGGGGACAGAACAATCAGCCCCAGCATTTT. Its protein product is CASSRGQNNQPQHF.

V and J are TRBV15 and TRBJ1-2; D remains unclear. Germline CDR1 LNHNV, CDR2 YYDKDF (reference sequence). This CDR3 contains 15 residues. With 0 bases removed from V and 3 bases from J, the gap between germline ends came to 11 bases. The CDR3 region has the DNA TGTGCCACCAGCAGAGATGCGGCGGCGGACTATGGCTACACCTTC. Its protein product is CATSRDAAADYGYTF.

In DNA, the CDR3 is TGTGCCAGCTCACCACCTCAGGGGAGCTATGGCTACACCTTC. It is translated as CASSPPQGSYGYTF. This chain links TRBV18 with TRBJ1-2, with D tentatively TRBD1 (6 bases). V was trimmed by 0 bases and J by 4 bases, leaving 9 bases between them. CDR3 length equals 14 residues. Germline lookup yields CDR1 KGHSH and CDR2 LQKENI.

The rearrangement links TRBV5-1 to TRBJ2-3; TRBD1 matches at 7 bases. The CDR3 totals 18 residues. Germline assignment: CDR1 SGHRS and CDR2 YFSETQ. J gave up 3 bases and V 6 bases, and 19 bases lay outside the gene matches. The CDR3 region is CASTPLDSPDRQTDTQYF. The CDR3 DNA is TGCGCCAGCACCCCCCTAGATAGTCCGGACAGGCAAACAGATACGCAGTATTTT.

This clone came up once. V is TRBV28 and J is TRBJ1-5, with 8 bases aligning to TRBD1. This CDR3 is 16 amino acids long. Trimming took 6 bases from V and 4 from J; bases not matched to a gene: 11. CDR1 is MDHEN and CDR2 is SYDVKM in the germline V gene. The chain's CDR3 is CASSQGGQVRNQPQHF. DNA of the CDR3: TGTGCCAGCAGCCAGGGGGGACAGGTTAGGAATCAGCCCCAGCATTTT. Full variable domain (remainder filled in from reference TRBV28 and TRBJ1-5): DVKVTQSSRYLVKRTGEKVFLECVQDMDHENMFWYRQDPGLGLRLIYFSYDVKMKEKGDIPEGYSVSREKKERFSLILESASTNQTSMYLCASSQGGQVRNQPQHFGDGTRLSIL.

This clone was detected only a few times. The sample holds other DNA sequences that translate to the same CDR3. The chain recombines TRBV6-5 with TRBJ1-6; 7 bases fit TRBD1. Germline values: CDR1 MNHEY, CDR2 SVGAGI. This CDR3 has 14 amino acids. With V trimmed by 6 bases and J by 5 bases, 4 bases remained unmatched. The CDR3 here is CASSPGQHNSPLHF. The CDR3 coding sequence is TGTGCCAGCAGCCCGGGACAGCATAATTCACCCCTCCACTTT.

This chain connects TRBV5-5 to TRBJ2-7; a weak D match, TRBD1 (6 bases). CDR1 SGHKS and CDR2 YYEKEE come from the germline V gene (reference sequence). Between the trimmed V and J ends, which lost 3 bases and 3 bases, there was a span of 7 bases. The CDR3 totals 12 residues. The CDR3 DNA reads TGTGCCAGCAGCTCGACAGGCTACGAGCAGTACTTC. Translated, it gives CASSSTGYEQYF.

The chain carries TRBV6-5 and TRBJ1-1, with D perhaps TRBD1 (5 bases). The V gene's germline CDR1 is MNHEY and CDR2 SVGAGI. The CDR3 is 13 amino acids. V dropped 1 base and J dropped 7 bases, with 10 bases sitting between them. CDR3 nucleotide sequence: TGTGCCAGCAGTTACTACGGCGGGGGTGAAGCTTTCTTT. It yields the protein CASSYYGGGEAFF.

This clone was observed a single time. Additional DNA sequences in this sample encode the identical CDR3. J is TRBJ2-7 and V is TRBV5-1, with TRBD2 matching over 8 bases. There are 14 residues in the CDR3. The V gene's germline CDR1 is SGHRS and CDR2 YFSETQ. Unmatched junction bases numbered 4, after V lost 2 bases and J lost 3 bases. The CDR3, as DNA: TGCGCCAGCAGCTTCAGCGGGAGTAGCTACGAGCAGTACTTC. Amino acid sequence: CASSFSGSSYEQYF.

The J gene is TRBJ1-6, the V gene TRBV5-8, with D possibly TRBD1 on 6 matching bases. Germline CDR1 is SGHTS and CDR2 is YDEGEE. V lost 0 bases to trimming and J lost 0 bases, with 19 bases between them. The length of the CDR3 is 20 residues. As DNA, the CDR3 is TGTGCCAGCAGCTTGGGCGGCAGGGGAAAGGTAAGCTCCTATAATTCACCCCTCCACTTT. It yields the protein CASSLGGRGKVSSYNSPLHF.

CDR3 bases: TGTGCCAGTAGTATCTCCGGGTACACCATATATTTT. Residues: CASSISGYTIYF. V and J are TRBV19 and TRBJ1-3; D ambiguous. Germline CDR1 is LNHDA and CDR2 is SQIVND (reference sequence). V lost 3 bases and J 8 bases, leaving 8 bases between the germline ends. The CDR3 has 12 amino acids.

The chain couples TRBV5-1 to TRBJ1-1, with D perhaps matching TRBD1 (6 bases). V dropped 4 bases and J dropped 2 bases, with 12 bases sitting between them. Germline CDR1 is SGHRS and CDR2 is YFSETQ. The CDR3 extends over 14 amino acids. The CDR3 DNA reads TGCGCCAGCAGCCAGTTGACAGGTAACACTGAAGCTTTCTTT. Encoded protein: CASSQLTGNTEAFF.

In this sample, this clone turned up once. The rearrangement links TRBV7-2 to TRBJ2-7, with TRBD1 matching over 8 bases. The CDR3 runs to 15 residues. The germline V gene encodes CDR1 SGHTA and CDR2 FQGNSA. Unmatched junction bases numbered 6, after V lost 3 bases and J lost 2 bases. The CDR3 nucleotides read TGTGCCAGCAGCTTCAGCACGACAGGGGCCTACGAGCAGTACTTC. Translation gives CASSFSTTGAYEQYF.

The J gene is TRBJ1-1, the V gene TRBV7-9; D is perhaps TRBD1 (5 bases). This CDR3 has 15 residues. CDR1 and CDR2 from the germline V gene are SEHNR and FQNEAQ (reference sequence). Trimming took 5 bases from V and 2 from J, leaving 15 bases between them. CDR3: CASSPRTRTNTEAFF. In nucleotides, the CDR3 is TGTGCCAGCAGCCCCCGGACAAGAACCAACACTGAAGCTTTCTTT.

The gene calls are TRBV2 and TRBJ1-2; 9 nucleotides match TRBD1. The CDR3 has 13 residues. CDR1 SNHLY and CDR2 FYNNEI come from the germline V gene. With 9 bases clipped from V and 6 bases from J, the junction kept 8 bases outside the gene matches. CDR3 bases: TGTGCCAGTAGTCCGGGACAGGGTCATGGCTACACCTTC. As protein: CASSPGQGHGYTF.

V is TRBV7-8 and J is TRBJ1-6, with a possible D match to TRBD1 (5 bases). The CDR3 has 18 residues. The V and J ends lost 3 bases and 0 bases respectively, with 15 bases between them. Germline V gene lookup returns CDR1 SGHVS and CDR2 FQNEAQ. The DNA for the CDR3 is TGTGCCAGCAGCTTTTCACGACAGAAAAACTCCTATAATTCACCCCTCCACTTT. As protein: CASSFSRQKNSYNSPLHF.

This chain joins TRBV5-1 and TRBJ1-1, with TRBD1 matching 7 bases. The CDR3 contains 17 residues. After removal of 2 bases from V and 1 base from J, the junction contained 11 bases not matched to a gene. CDR1 and CDR2 (germline): SGHRS, YFSETQ. The DNA for the CDR3 is TGCGCCAGCAGCTTCCGAACCCAACGACAGGGGAACACTGAAGCTTTCTTT. Translating it yields CASSFRTQRQGNTEAFF.

Turning to this clone: Other nucleotide sequences from this sample produce the same CDR3. The rearrangement uses TRBV3-1 (or the pseudogene TRBV3-2) and TRBJ1-1, with a possible D match to TRBD1 (5 bases). V lost 4 bases and J lost 2, with 8 bases in between. Germline-derived CDR1 and CDR2 are LGHDT and YNNKEL (reference sequence). The CDR3 is 13 amino acids. The CDR3 protein is CASSRGGNTEAFF. The CDR3 region has the DNA TGTGCCAGCAGCCGCGGGGGTAACACTGAAGCTTTCTTT.

The CDR3 DNA reads TGCGCCAGCAGCCAAGTCGGGAGGACGGGCACAGATACGCAGTATTTT. Translation: CASSQVGRTGTDTQYF. The chain couples TRBV4-1 to TRBJ2-3; the match to TRBD2 covers 7 bases. Germline assignment: CDR1 MGHRA and CDR2 YSYEKL. With 1 base clipped from V and 1 base from J, the junction kept 5 bases outside the gene matches. The CDR3 sequence is 16 residues long.

The rearrangement joins TRBV4-2 to TRBJ1-2, with TRBD1 as a possible D gene (6 bases). Trimming pared 4 bases from V and 4 bases from J, leaving 19 bases between. Germline V CDR1 and CDR2: LGHNA, YNFKEQ. CDR3 size: 16 residues. The CDR3 loop reads CASSPIGGRTRYGYTF. The CDR3 bases are TGTGCCAGCAGCCCCATAGGGGGACGGACTCGCTATGGCTACACCTTC.

This clone has only one observation. CDR3: CASSLVTGQPQHF. The CDR3 nucleotides are TGTGCCAGCAGCTTAGTGACGGGACAGCCCCAGCATTTT. The chain couples TRBV7-8 to TRBJ1-5; no clear D gene. This CDR3 is 13 amino acids long. V was trimmed by 1 base and J by 7 bases, leaving 8 bases between them. The V gene's germline CDR1 is SGHVS and CDR2 FQNEAQ.

This clone has only one observation. J is TRBJ2-5 and V is TRBV19; 13 bases fit TRBD2. Per germline, CDR1 LNHDA and CDR2 SQIVND (reference sequence). The CDR3 is 16 residues long. V trimming: 4 bases; J trimming: 5 bases; junction bases outside the gene matches: 7. CDR3 sequence (DNA): TGTGCCAGTAGTAAACTAGCGGGGGGGCCTCTGGAGACCCAGTACTTC. As protein: CASSKLAGGPLETQYF.

This sequence joins TRBV6-6 and TRBJ2-2; tentative D call: TRBD1 (5 bases). V was trimmed by 6 bases and J by 5 bases, leaving 10 bases between them. This CDR3 is 13 amino acids long. Germline values: CDR1 MNHNY, CDR2 SVGAGI (reference sequence). The CDR3 loop reads CASRLTVTGELFF. The CDR3, as DNA: TGTGCCAGCAGACTGACAGTTACCGGGGAGCTGTTTTTT.

This chain uses TRBV5-1 with TRBJ1-2; 8 bases agree with TRBD1. The ends lost 4 bases at V and 8 bases at J; junction bases unmatched: 10. The CDR3 runs to 14 residues. The germline CDR1 and CDR2 sequences are SGHRS and YFSETQ. The CDR3 sequence is CASSPEVRGPGYTF. DNA of the CDR3: TGCGCCAGCAGCCCGGAGGTCAGGGGGCCCGGCTACACCTTC.

This chain joins TRBV7-2 and TRBJ2-7; 9 nucleotides match TRBD2. Losses at the gene ends were 1 base for V and 2 bases for J; bases not matched to a gene: 6. The CDR3 has 16 residues. Looked up from germline, CDR1 is SGHTA and CDR2 is FQGNSA. The chain's CDR3 is CASSLDLAGTPYEQYF. The DNA for the CDR3 is TGTGCCAGCAGCTTAGACCTAGCGGGAACGCCCTACGAGCAGTACTTC.

This rearrangement joins TRBV3-1 (or the pseudogene TRBV3-2) to TRBJ1-3; maybe TRBD1 (5 bases). With 3 bases removed from V and 2 bases from J, the gap between germline ends came to 11 bases. The CDR3 sequence is 15 residues long. CDR1 is LGHDT and CDR2 is YNNKEL in the germline V gene (reference sequence). The CDR3 loop is CASSHRDGAGNTIYF. CDR3 bases: TGTGCCAGCAGCCACAGGGATGGGGCTGGAAACACCATATATTTT.

This clone has only one observation. V is TRBV3-1 (or the pseudogene TRBV3-2) and J is TRBJ1-2; 10 bases are shared with TRBD1. The germline V gene encodes CDR1 LGHDT and CDR2 YNNKEL (reference sequence). Trimming at V came to 3 bases and at J to 2 bases, leaving 3 bases not matched to a gene. The CDR3 covers 15 residues. CDR3 DNA: TGTGCCAGCAGCCACCTGACAGGGGGCAACTATGGCTACACCTTC. Amino acid sequence: CASSHLTGGNYGYTF.

The rearrangement links TRBV11-2 to TRBJ1-2, with 11 nucleotides matching TRBD1. This CDR3 contains 16 residues. Germline V gene data show CDR1 as SGHAT and CDR2 as FQNNGV. After removal of 5 bases from V and 7 bases from J, the junction contained 12 bases not matched to a gene. CDR3 in DNA: TGTGCCAGCAGCCCCCAAACCGGGACAGGGGGTCCTGGCTACACCTTC. Protein sequence: CASSPQTGTGGPGYTF.

The chain couples TRBV7-2 to TRBJ2-3, with TRBD2 matching 8 bases. The length of the CDR3 is 16 residues. V shed 1 base and J 4 bases; nucleotides not matched to a gene: 7. The V gene's germline CDR1 is SGHTA and CDR2 FQGNSA. The chain's CDR3 is CASSLDSARGADTQYF. DNA of the CDR3: TGTGCCAGCAGCTTAGACTCAGCGCGGGGGGCAGATACGCAGTATTTT.

This rearrangement joins TRBV18 to TRBJ2-1; 8 bases align to TRBD1. The CDR3 has 21 amino acids. CDR1 is KGHSH and CDR2 is LQKENI in the germline V gene. Trimming took 6 bases from V and 0 from J; bases not matched to a gene: 22. The CDR3 bases are TGTGCCAGCTCCCCATCATACGGACAGGGATTACAATTAAGCTCCTACAATGAGCAGTTCTTC. Protein product: CASSPSYGQGLQLSSYNEQFF.